This TCR beta chain was recorded in a study of blood T cell repertoires in COVID-19. Across the whole study: PBMCs, B-cell-depleted T cells, or T cells were the source of the cDNA or gDNA that made up the material.

Germline V lookup: CDR1 SGDLS, CDR2 YYNGEE. V lost 4 bases and J lost 6; bases outside the gene matches: 8. CDR3 length equals 14 residues. Per the original data handling: The authors estimated nucleated cell counts from reference gene primer amplification. Measured with immunoSEQ multiplex PCR; TCRdb has only the in-frame clones, and not every one. The V and J calls and the clone size are those of that table, but D and trimming were determined from the DNA. The sample has roughly 300,000 clones; about nine tenths are singletons. The Seattle patients joined while their infection was active and were tracked longitudinally afterward.

This chain uses TRBV9 with TRBJ1-2; 8 bases match TRBD1. The sample consisted of peripheral blood. This sequence was found in a woman in her 30s with COVID-19, enrolled during active disease. The CDR3 DNA follows: TGTGCCAGCAGCCCTCGGCAGGGGGCGGATGGCTACACCTTC. This codes for CASSPRQGADGYTF. The full variable domain, its missing parts supplied by reference TRBV9 and TRBJ1-2, is DSGVTQTPKHLITATGQRVTLRCSPRSGDLSVYWYQQSLDQGLQFLIQYYNGEERAKGNILERFSAQQFPDLHSELNLSSLELGDSALYFCASSPRQGADGYTFGSGTRLTVV.